The clone carrying this TCR beta chain was seen a single time. Antigen unknown. The record originates from a study of regulatory dendritic cells for organ transplantation. CDR3 length: 14 residues. V gave up 0 bases and J gave up 5 bases, with 11 bases separating them. Germline CDR1 reads KGHSH; CDR2 reads LQKENI. Study-level findings and limits: Regulatory dendritic cells appeared to expand memory CD8+ clones less than mature ones.

TCRdb keeps only in-frame clones here, not all; method: immunoSEQ multiplex PCR. The sample holds approximately 22,000 clones, about 85% seen once. Allogeneic regulatory or mature dendritic cells were co-cultured for 4 to 6 days with CFSE-labeled sorted T cells at 1:10. The sequenced sample consisted of naive CD4+ T cells from blood cultured with dendritic cells. Subset specified: CD45RA+ naive T cells. This sequence joins TRBV18 and TRBJ2-7; D possibly matches TRBD1 or TRBD2 (5 bases each). The receptor was derived from a human donor in good health. CDR3 loop: CASSPPGPRDEQYF. The CDR3 DNA is TGTGCCAGCTCACCACCGGGACCCCGCGACGAGCAGTACTTC.